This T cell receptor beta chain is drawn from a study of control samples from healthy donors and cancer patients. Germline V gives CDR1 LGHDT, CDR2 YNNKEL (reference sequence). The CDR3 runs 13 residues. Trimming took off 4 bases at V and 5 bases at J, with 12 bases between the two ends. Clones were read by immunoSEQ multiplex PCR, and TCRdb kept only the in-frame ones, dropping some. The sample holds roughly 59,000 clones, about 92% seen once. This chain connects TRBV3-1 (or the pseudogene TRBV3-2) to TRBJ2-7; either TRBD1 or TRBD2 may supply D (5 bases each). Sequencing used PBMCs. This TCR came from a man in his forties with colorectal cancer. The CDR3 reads CASSPPRGDEQYF. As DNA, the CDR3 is TGTGCCAGCAGCCCCCCCCGGGGCGACGAGCAGTACTTC.